The 26 T cell receptor beta chains reported below all come from one sample, sequenced in a study of cytomegalovirus exposure and HLA in healthy donors. PCR employed 60 Vbeta and 13 Jbeta primers. Libraries were prepared by immunoSEQ multiplex PCR; TCRdb keeps only in-frame clonotypes and omits some of them. The table shows some 150,000 clones, with about three quarters occurring only once. Specimen: PBMCs. The receptors shown here come from a female donor in good health and CMV-seropositive.

V is TRBV5-6 and J is TRBJ2-7, with D possibly TRBD1 on 5 matching bases. With 8 bases removed from V and 0 bases from J, the gap between germline ends came to 9 bases. From germline, CDR1 is SGHDT and CDR2 YYEEEE. The CDR3 extends over 12 amino acids. The CDR3 sequence: CARLGASYEQYF. CDR3 coding DNA: TGTGCCAGGCTAGGGGCCTCCTACGAGCAGTACTTC.

The DNA for the CDR3 is TGTGCCAGCAGTTACGAAGGGGCTGGCTACACCTTC. Its protein is CASSYEGAGYTF. V usage is TRBV6-5 and J usage is TRBJ1-2, with D possibly TRBD1 on 5 matching bases. Germline assignment: CDR1 MNHEY and CDR2 SVGAGI. Trimming shortened V by 2 bases and J by 7 bases, and 8 bases separated the two germline ends. The CDR3 loop spans 12 amino acids.

The chain employs TRBV7-6 and TRBJ2-7, with D perhaps matching TRBD1 (6 bases). The V gene lost 5 bases and the J gene lost 0 bases, with 11 bases spanning the gap. Germline CDR1 is SGHVS and CDR2 is FNYEAQ. The CDR3 has 14 amino acids. The CDR3 loop reads CASSPRTASYEQYF. The CDR3 coding sequence is TGTGCCAGCAGCCCCCGGACAGCCTCCTACGAGCAGTACTTC.

This sequence joins TRBV19 and TRBJ2-7, with a tentative D call TRBD1 (7 bases). Between the trimmed V and J ends, which lost 5 bases and 8 bases, there was a span of 13 bases. CDR3 length: 12 residues. The germline CDR1 and CDR2 sequences are LNHDA and SQIVND (reference sequence). This CDR3 is CASSPQGRKQYF. The CDR3 DNA reads TGTGCCAGTAGTCCACAGGGGAGGAAGCAGTACTTC.

The chain recombines TRBV7-3 with TRBJ2-1; 8 bases are a match to TRBD1. Germline V CDR1 and CDR2: SGHTA, FQGTGA. The CDR3 consists of 15 residues. The J segment lost 6 bases and the V segment lost 5 bases, leaving 9 bases of the junction unmatched. CDR3 coding DNA: TGTGCCAGCAGCAAGACAGGGGAATGGAGCAATGAGCAGTTCTTC. It yields the protein CASSKTGEWSNEQFF.

This sequence joins TRBV7-9 and TRBJ2-3; TRBD1 aligns across 8 bases. This CDR3 has 15 residues. Unmatched junction bases numbered 4, after V lost 5 bases and J lost 0 bases. Germline V lookup: CDR1 SEHNR, CDR2 FQNEAQ (reference sequence). The CDR3 here is CASSRTGPSTDTQYF. For the CDR3, the DNA is TGTGCCAGCAGCCGGACAGGGCCTAGCACAGATACGCAGTATTTT.

The genes are TRBV5-4 and TRBJ1-2; 8 positions match TRBD1. CDR3 size: 13 residues. Trimming removed 3 bases from V and 4 bases from J; junction bases left unmatched: 2. Germline V lookup: CDR1 SGHNT, CDR2 YYREEE (reference sequence). CDR3: CASSSQGAYGYTF. In DNA form, the CDR3 reads TGTGCCAGCAGCTCGCAGGGGGCCTATGGCTACACCTTC.

This clone has just a few counts. The J gene is TRBJ1-4, the V gene TRBV4-1; TRBD1 agrees at 8 bases. The CDR3 is 15 residues long. Germline V gene sequence: CDR1 MGHRA, CDR2 YSYEKL. V trimming: 6 bases; J trimming: 8 bases; junction bases outside the gene matches: 11. DNA for the CDR3: TGCGCCAGCAGGGATTATTCGACAGGGGACGAAAAACTGTTTTTT. Its translation is CASRDYSTGDEKLFF.

CDR3 residues: CASSQGATGVAFF. CDR3 DNA sequence: TGTGCCAGCAGCCAAGGCGCGACAGGGGTGGCTTTCTTT. The chain is built from TRBV14 and TRBJ1-1, with 8 bases aligning to TRBD1. Germline V gene data show CDR1 as SGHDN and CDR2 as FVKESK. CDR3 size: 13 residues. J lost 11 bases, V lost 1 base, and 6 bases had no gene match.

V and J are TRBV30 and TRBJ2-7, with 9 bases lining up with TRBD1. V gave up 3 bases and J gave up 6 bases; unmatched junction bases: 6. The CDR3 is made up of 13 amino acids. Germline assignment: CDR1 GTSNPN and CDR2 SVGIG (reference sequence). The CDR3 DNA sequence: TGTGCCTGGAGCTTGGGACAGGGAGGCGAGCAGTACTTC. Its protein product is CAWSLGQGGEQYF.

J is TRBJ2-7 and V is TRBV5-1; 9 nucleotides agree with TRBD2. From germline, CDR1 is SGHRS and CDR2 YFSETQ. The CDR3 is 17 residues long. Losses at the gene ends were 0 bases for V and 4 bases for J; bases not matched to a gene: 11. The CDR3 sequence is CASSLEGSGSPRYEQYF. CDR3 nucleotides: TGCGCCAGCAGCTTGGAGGGTAGCGGGAGTCCACGGTACGAGCAGTACTTC. The entire variable domain, with the rest obtained from reference TRBV5-1 and TRBJ2-7, is as follows: KAGVTQTPRYLIKTRGQQVTLSCSPISGHRSVSWYQQTPGQGLQFLFEYFSETQRNKGNFPGRFSGRQFSNSRSEMNVSTLELGDSALYLCASSLEGSGSPRYEQYFGPGTRLTVT.

This clone was observed a few times. This sequence joins TRBV27 and TRBJ2-1, with D perhaps TRBD2 (6 bases). The CDR3 is made up of 13 amino acids. Germline CDR1 and CDR2: MNHEY and SMNVEV (reference sequence). Trimming removed 2 bases at V and 10 bases at J, with 12 bases between. The CDR3 DNA follows: TGTGCCAGCAGTTTAGTCCTAGCGAGAGAGCAGTTCTTC. Its protein is CASSLVLAREQFF.

The genes are TRBV7-2 and TRBJ2-3; 10 bases fit TRBD2. Germline CDR1 SGHTA, CDR2 FQGNSA. The CDR3 spans 14 residues. The junction had 5 bases not matched to a gene; V was cut back by 5 bases and J by 6 bases. CDR3 loop: CASSPGTSVDTQYF. The CDR3 DNA reads as TGTGCCAGCAGCCCCGGGACTAGCGTCGATACGCAGTATTTT.

This rearrangement joins TRBV18 to TRBJ2-3; D might be TRBD1 (5 bases). The CDR3 totals 13 residues. Germline V gene lookup returns CDR1 KGHSH and CDR2 LQKENI. The germline V and J ends were trimmed by 4 bases and 4 bases, with 9 bases remaining between them. The CDR3 nucleotides are TGTGCCAGCTCACAGGGGCGGCCAGATACGCAGTATTTT. It codes for CASSQGRPDTQYF.

V usage is TRBV18 and J usage is TRBJ1-2; the D is unclear. Germline CDR1 reads KGHSH; CDR2 reads LQKENI. The ends were cut back, 0 bases at V and 4 bases at J, with 9 bases in the middle. The CDR3 consists of 14 residues. CDR3 sequence reads: CASSPPGRSYGYTF. CDR3 nucleotide sequence: TGTGCCAGCTCACCACCGGGGAGGTCCTATGGCTACACCTTC.

In this sample, this clone turned up once. The chain combines TRBV6-5 with TRBJ2-2, with D uncertain. Germline-derived CDR1 and CDR2 are MNHEY and SVGAGI. V was trimmed by 2 bases and J by 6 bases, leaving 7 bases between them. The CDR3 is 13 amino acids. The CDR3 DNA sequence: TGTGCCAGCAGTTACCTCGAGTCCGGGGAGCTGTTTTTT. This codes for CASSYLESGELFF.

V gene TRBV7-3 combines with J gene TRBJ1-2, with 12 nucleotides matching TRBD1. Germline V gene lookup returns CDR1 SGHTA and CDR2 FQGTGA. CDR3 length equals 17 residues. The V segment lost 4 bases and the J segment 2 bases; nucleotides outside the gene matches: 8. The CDR3 protein is CASSSQGGQGANYGYTF. In DNA form, the CDR3 reads TGTGCCAGCAGCTCCCAGGGGGGACAGGGGGCAAACTATGGCTACACCTTC. Full variable domain (remainder filled in from reference TRBV7-3 and TRBJ1-2): GAGVSQTPSNKVTEKGKYVELRCDPISGHTALYWYRQSLGQGPEFLIYFQGTGAADDSGLPNDRFFAVRPEGSVSTLKIQRTERGDSAVYLCASSSQGGQGANYGYTFGSGTRLTVV.

The chain recombines TRBV6-5 with TRBJ2-3, with 8 bases identical to TRBD2. The CDR3 is made up of 13 amino acids. Germline CDR1 MNHEY, CDR2 SVGAGI. The V segment lost 10 bases and the J segment 4 bases; nucleotides outside the gene matches: 7. CDR3 residues: CATSRGAADTQYF. CDR3 nucleotides: TGTGCCACTTCGCGGGGGGCCGCAGATACGCAGTATTTT.

The gene calls are TRBV2 and TRBJ2-7, with TRBD2 identical over 16 bases. This CDR3 has 15 residues. J lost 7 bases, V lost 6 bases, and 6 bases had no gene match. CDR1 and CDR2 (germline): SNHLY, FYNNEI. CDR3 in DNA: TGTGCCAGCAGACCGGGACTAGCGGGAGGGCAGGAGCAGTACTTC. It codes for CASRPGLAGGQEQYF.

J is TRBJ2-7 and V is TRBV10-1, with D unclear. The germline gives CDR1 WNHNN, CDR2 SYGVQD (reference sequence). Trimming removed 2 bases at V and 7 bases at J, with 6 bases between. The CDR3 runs 11 residues. The CDR3 nucleotides are TGCGCCAGCAGTGAGGGGCGAGAGCAGTACTTC. It codes for CASSEGREQYF.

V is TRBV2 and J is TRBJ2-3, with 9 nucleotides matching TRBD2. The CDR3 runs to 16 residues. Trimming took 3 bases from V and 4 from J; bases not matched to a gene: 8. The germline V gene has CDR1 SNHLY and CDR2 FYNNEI. The CDR3 sequence is CASSDTSGSPSDTQYF. The CDR3 DNA follows: TGTGCCAGCAGTGACACTAGCGGGTCCCCCTCAGATACGCAGTATTTT.

The chain joins TRBV5-4 to TRBJ2-2, with 7 positions matching TRBD1. Germline CDR1 and CDR2: SGHNT and YYREEE (reference sequence). This CDR3 region has 17 residues. The junction had 8 bases not matched to a gene; V was cut back by 0 bases and J by 3 bases. The CDR3 DNA reads as TGTGCCAGCAGCTTGGGGACAGGCCCCCGGGACACCGGGGAGCTGTTTTTT. Protein product: CASSLGTGPRDTGELFF.

This clone was counted between two and nine times. The CDR3 sequence is CASSQGYDRSNQPQHF. In DNA, the CDR3 is TGTGCCAGCTCACAGGGATATGACAGGAGCAATCAGCCCCAGCATTTT. The V and J genes are TRBV18 and TRBJ1-5; the D gene is possibly TRBD1 (6 bases). V was clipped by 4 bases and J by 1 base, with 14 bases between them. The CDR3 sequence is 16 residues long. From germline, CDR1 is KGHSH and CDR2 LQKENI.

The CDR3 spells CASRKGQGAYEQYF. In DNA form, the CDR3 reads TGTGCCAGCAGGAAAGGACAGGGGGCCTACGAGCAGTACTTC. The chain couples TRBV6-5 to TRBJ2-7; 10 nucleotides agree with TRBD1. This CDR3 comprises 14 residues. The germline gives CDR1 MNHEY, CDR2 SVGAGI. The J segment lost 2 bases and the V segment lost 6 bases, leaving 4 bases of the junction unmatched.

The count of this clone is one. The V call is TRBV7-9, the J call TRBJ1-1, with 12 bases aligning to TRBD1. Germline CDR1 and CDR2: SEHNR and FQNEAQ (reference sequence). This CDR3 is 16 amino acids long. Trimming cost V 6 bases and J 4 bases; bases outside gene matches: 9. For the CDR3, the DNA is TGTGCCAGCAGATTCCGGGACAGGGGGCGCCTCACTGAAGCTTTCTTT. Encoded protein: CASRFRDRGRLTEAFF.

This chain joins TRBV6-5 and TRBJ1-5, with D possibly TRBD1 on 5 matching bases. Germline V gene data show CDR1 as MNHEY and CDR2 as SVGAGI. V was shortened by 5 bases and J by 10 bases, with 15 bases between the two germline ends. This CDR3 is 13 amino acids long. This chain's CDR3 is CASSRAGGVPQHF. CDR3 bases: TGTGCCAGCAGTAGAGCGGGGGGTGTTCCCCAGCATTTT.